Each of the 31 T cell receptor beta chains below was sequenced from the same sample in a study of regulatory T cells in long-lasting Graves disease. Described time point: newly diagnosed GD, antithyroid drugs for less than 3 months. PBMC-extracted RNA yielded the TCR library. Combining iRepertoire HTBI primers with Arm-PCR of CDR3 regions, the authors built TCR beta libraries. One entry per CDR3 protein results from TCRdb running MiXCR on the multiplex PCR reads. The sample lists roughly 500,000 distinct CDR3 sequences, 12% to 15% occurring once. The data were also submitted as part of a second study, on T cells in Graves' hyperthyroidism and ophthalmopathy.

The sample was peripheral blood mononuclear cells (PBMCs), taken at new diagnosis, from a patient treated with antithyroid drugs. The receptors shown here come from a woman aged 45-65 years with Graves disease.

The chain uses TRBV7-3 and TRBJ2-5; D assignment may be TRBD1 or TRBD2 (5 bases each). V was pared by 8 bases and J by 2 bases, with 12 bases between. Germline CDR1 SGHTA, CDR2 FQGTGA. The CDR3 has 13 residues. CDR3 sequence: CASARGPQETQYF. CDR3 DNA: TGTGCCAGCGCACGGGGACCACAAGAGACCCAGTACTTC.

This clonotype was detected many times. The chain uses TRBV20-1 and TRBJ1-5, with D tentatively TRBD1 (6 bases). The CDR3 contains 16 residues. The germline gives CDR1 DFQATT, CDR2 SNEGSKA (reference sequence). V lost 0 bases, J lost 3 bases, and 15 bases lay in between. DNA for the CDR3: TGCAGTGCTAGAGACACAGGGAAGGGTGCCAATCAGCCCCAGCATTTT. Amino acids: CSARDTGKGANQPQHF.

In this sample, this clonotype turned up many times. The chain joins TRBV30 to TRBJ2-7, with D maybe TRBD1 (6 bases). Germline V gene sequence: CDR1 GTSNPN, CDR2 SVGIG (reference sequence). V dropped 1 base and J dropped 4 bases, with 14 bases sitting between them. The CDR3 sequence is 14 residues long. CDR3 nucleotide sequence: TGTGCCTGGAGTGGAGGGGGAGTCAGTTACGAGCAGTACTTC. Its translation is CAWSGGGVSYEQYF. The whole variable domain, remainder taken from reference TRBV30 and TRBJ2-7, is SQTIHQWPATLVQPVGSPLSLECTVEGTSNPNLYWYRQAAGRGLQLLFYSVGIGQISSEVPQNLSASRPQDRQFILSSKKLLLSDSGFYLCAWSGGGVSYEQYFGPGTRLTVT.

The chain combines TRBV5-1 with TRBJ2-7; TRBD2 matches at 14 bases. Germline loops: CDR1 SGHRS, CDR2 YFSETQ. The V and J ends lost 3 bases and 4 bases, in that order; junction bases with no gene match: 6. The CDR3 totals 16 residues. The CDR3 coding sequence is TGCGCCAGCAGCTCCGGACTAGCGGGAGGACAATACGAGCAGTACTTC. The encoded protein is CASSSGLAGGQYEQYF.

This clonotype appeared many times. The chain links TRBV5-1 to TRBJ1-4, with D tentatively TRBD1 (6 bases). The length of the CDR3 is 14 residues. With 0 bases removed from V and 8 bases from J, the gap between germline ends came to 11 bases. The germline V gene has CDR1 SGHRS and CDR2 YFSETQ. For the CDR3, the DNA is TGCGCCAGCAGCTTGGGGACAGTTCGGGAAAAACTGTTTTTT. This sequence encodes CASSLGTVREKLFF.

This clonotype was seen repeatedly, ten times or more. CDR3 DNA: TGTGCCATCAGTATAGCGGGAGCGGACGAGCAGTACTTC. This gives the protein CAISIAGADEQYF. The J gene is TRBJ2-7, the V gene TRBV10-3, with 9 bases that match TRBD2. This CDR3 is 13 amino acids long. V lost 5 bases and J lost 5; bases outside the gene matches: 4. Germline V CDR1 and CDR2: ENHRY, SYGVKD.

This clonotype has a count of ten or more. V gene TRBV12-3 or TRBV12-4 combines with J gene TRBJ1-1; possible D gene TRBD1, 6 bases. The CDR3 extends over 14 amino acids. The V gene lost 4 bases and the J gene lost 5 bases, with 14 bases spanning the gap. The CDR3 spells CASSWTDERTEAFF. As DNA, the CDR3 is TGTGCCAGCAGTTGGACAGACGAACGGACTGAAGCTTTCTTT.

The sample holds many counts of this clonotype. The chain links TRBV2 to TRBJ2-3; 10 nucleotides match TRBD2. With 6 bases clipped from V and 6 bases from J, the junction kept 12 bases outside the gene matches. CDR1 is SNHLY and CDR2 is FYNNEI in the germline V gene. The CDR3 loop spans 16 amino acids. CDR3 in amino acids: CASSPESSGSSDTQYF. The DNA of the CDR3 is TGTGCCAGCAGCCCCGAGTCTAGCGGGAGTAGTGATACGCAGTATTTT.

There are many counts of this clonotype. The J gene is TRBJ1-2, the V gene TRBV10-3, with a tentative D call TRBD1 (6 bases). The CDR3 has 14 amino acids. V lost 9 bases and J lost 4, with 18 bases in between. CDR1 is ENHRY, CDR2 SYGVKD, per germline. The CDR3 region is CAIFGTNEGYGYTF. CDR3 nucleotide sequence: TGTGCCATTTTCGGGACAAACGAGGGCTATGGCTACACCTTC.

The chain has TRBV6-2 or TRBV6-3 and TRBJ2-3, with no clear D. The J call is doubtful: the DNA matches TRBJ2-7 better. CDR1 is MNHEY and CDR2 is SVGEGT in the germline V gene. CDR3 size: 13 residues. In DNA, the CDR3 is TGTGCCAGCAGTGAAAGTAGGTCCTACGAGCAGTACTTC. It is translated as CASSESRSYEQYF.

This chain links TRBV3-1 with TRBJ1-6; D is uncertain. The CDR3 has 13 residues. The germline gives CDR1 LGHDT, CDR2 YNNKEL (reference sequence). Trimming shortened V by 4 bases and J by 7 bases, and 8 bases separated the two germline ends. The CDR3 nucleotides are TGTGCCAGCAGCCCCAGTTTAAATTCACCCCTCCACTTT. Protein product: CASSPSLNSPLHF.

This clonotype has at least ten counts. The chain recombines TRBV19 with TRBJ1-5, with 8 bases identical to TRBD1. The V segment lost 6 bases and the J segment 5 bases; nucleotides outside the gene matches: 12. This CDR3 has 16 amino acids. Germline V gene lookup returns CDR1 LNHDA and CDR2 SQIVND (reference sequence). The CDR3 loop is CASRDDRGHGDQPQHF. The CDR3 bases are TGTGCCAGTAGAGACGACAGGGGCCACGGAGATCAGCCCCAGCATTTT. Variable domain in full (rest from reference TRBV19 and TRBJ1-5): DGGITQSPKYLFRKEGQNVTLSCEQNLNHDAMYWYRQDPGQGLRLIYYSQIVNDFQKGDIAEGYSVSREKKESFPLTVTSAQKNPTAFYLCASRDDRGHGDQPQHFGDGTRLSIL.

This clonotype was seen ten or more times. The J gene is TRBJ2-1, the V gene TRBV7-2; D is undetermined. With 5 bases removed from V and 6 bases from J, the gap between germline ends came to 8 bases. From germline, CDR1 is SGHTA and CDR2 FQGNSA. The CDR3 loop spans 12 amino acids. For the CDR3, the DNA is TGTGCCAGCAGCGCATCTCTCAATGAGCAGTTCTTC. Its translation: CASSASLNEQFF.

This clonotype was counted only a few times. V gene TRBV6-1 combines with J gene TRBJ2-3, with 10 positions matching TRBD2. With 7 bases clipped from V and 6 bases from J, the junction kept 7 bases outside the gene matches. Germline V CDR1 and CDR2: MNHNS, SASEGT. The length of the CDR3 is 14 residues. DNA of the CDR3: TGTGCCAGCACCCTAGCGGGAGATGGGGATACGCAGTATTTT. Translation gives CASTLAGDGDTQYF.

This clonotype showed up just a few times. This rearrangement joins TRBV28 to TRBJ2-4, with 8 bases that match TRBD2. V trimming: 5 bases; J trimming: 8 bases; junction bases outside the gene matches: 11. The CDR3 contains 15 residues. Germline CDR1 and CDR2: MDHEN and SYDVKM. The CDR3 here is CASSTESGSGDIQYF. In DNA, the CDR3 is TGTGCCAGCAGTACTGAAAGCGGGAGTGGGGACATTCAGTACTTC.

This clonotype has at least ten counts. The gene calls are TRBV28 and TRBJ1-5, with D possibly matching TRBD1 (6 bases). The CDR3 is 16 amino acids. V was cut by 3 bases and J by 0 bases, with 12 bases left in between. From germline, CDR1 is MDHEN and CDR2 SYDVKM. The CDR3 DNA reads TGTGCCAGCAGTTTGTACGGGGGGCATAGCAATCAGCCCCAGCATTTT. Protein sequence: CASSLYGGHSNQPQHF.

There are many counts of this clonotype. The chain employs TRBV28 and TRBJ2-7, with TRBD1 identical over 9 bases. The CDR3 length is 15 residues. Germline CDR1 MDHEN, CDR2 SYDVKM. V gave up 5 bases and J gave up 6 bases; unmatched junction bases: 11. The CDR3 sequence: CASSHRTGEGIEQYF. The CDR3 nucleotides read TGTGCCAGCAGTCATCGGACAGGGGAGGGAATCGAGCAGTACTTC.

This clonotype was seen many times. This chain uses TRBV9 with TRBJ2-1; 10 bases match TRBD2. Germline V gives CDR1 SGDLS, CDR2 YYNGEE. The CDR3 contains 16 residues. Trimming removed 0 bases from V and 5 bases from J; junction bases left unmatched: 5. CDR3 amino acids: CASSVGTSGMHNEQFF. In DNA, the CDR3 is TGTGCCAGCAGCGTAGGGACTAGCGGCATGCACAATGAGCAGTTCTTC.

This clonotype showed up many times. V gene TRBV5-6 combines with J gene TRBJ2-1; TRBD2 is a possible D gene (5 bases). Germline V gene lookup returns CDR1 SGHDT and CDR2 YYEEEE. The V gene lost 6 bases and the J gene lost 0 bases, with 10 bases spanning the gap. The CDR3 is made up of 14 amino acids. CDR3 nucleotide sequence: TGTGCCAGCATCGAAGGGAGCTCCTACAATGAGCAGTTCTTC. Protein: CASIEGSSYNEQFF.

As concerns this clonotype: Possible read error: a much larger clone is one base away. The conserved phenylalanine or tryptophan normally closing the CDR3 is absent here, so this likely arose from a read error. The rearrangement uses TRBV28 and TRBJ1-1; 9 bases are shared with TRBD1. CDR1 and CDR2 (germline): MDHEN, SYDVKM. The CDR3 is 15 residues long. With 5 bases clipped from V and 4 bases from J, the junction kept 8 bases outside the gene matches. The CDR3, as DNA: TGTGCCAGCAGTAGGGACAGGGATCGTGTCACTGAAGCTTTCTCT. This translates into CASSRDRDRVTEAFS.

Comments on this clonotype: A much larger clone is a single base away; this may be a read error. The V gene is TRBV9, the J gene TRBJ2-2; D not resolved. The CDR3 sequence is 16 residues long. V shed 3 bases and J shed 1 base, with 13 bases lying between them. Per germline, CDR1 SGDLS and CDR2 YYNGEE. The CDR3 sequence is CASSAPLVENTGELFF. CDR3 DNA: TGTGCCAGCAGCGCCCCCCTAGTGGAGAACACCGGGGAGCTGTTTTTT.

This clonotype has a handful of counts. The chain couples TRBV28 to TRBJ1-5, with a possible D match to TRBD1 (5 bases). The V end was cut by 4 bases, the J end by 4 bases, with 14 bases between. Germline lookup yields CDR1 MDHEN and CDR2 SYDVKM. The CDR3 length is 15 residues. The CDR3 region is CASSSTLGRNQPQHF. CDR3 nucleotides: TGTGCCAGCAGTTCAACGTTGGGGCGAAATCAGCCCCAGCATTTT.

This clonotype was detected ten times or more. The chain employs TRBV12-3 or TRBV12-4 and TRBJ2-2, with TRBD2 matching 10 bases. V lost 6 bases to trimming and J lost 11 bases; unmatched junction nucleotides: 9. CDR3 length: 14 residues. CDR3 in amino acids: CASSYEREGLELFF. CDR3 DNA sequence: TGTGCCAGCAGCTACGAGCGGGAGGGCCTTGAGCTGTTTTTT.

This clonotype has only a few counts. The gene calls are TRBV28 and TRBJ2-7, with 7 positions matching TRBD1. CDR1 is MDHEN and CDR2 is SYDVKM in the germline V gene. The V segment lost 5 bases and the J segment 6 bases; nucleotides outside the gene matches: 7. CDR3 length equals 13 residues. The CDR3 region is CASSRYPGGEQYF. The DNA for the CDR3 is TGTGCCAGCAGTCGTTACCCAGGGGGCGAGCAGTACTTC.

This clonotype was detected many times. The chain couples TRBV12-3 or TRBV12-4 to TRBJ2-5; 7 bases line up with TRBD1. Trimming at V came to 5 bases and at J to 5 bases, leaving 11 bases not matched to a gene. The length of the CDR3 is 15 residues. CDR3: CASSLRDARGETQYF. As DNA, the CDR3 is TGTGCCAGCAGTCTCCGGGACGCCAGGGGGGAGACCCAGTACTTC.

This chain connects TRBV9 to TRBJ2-6, with D tentatively TRBD1 (6 bases). There are 17 residues in the CDR3. V lost 0 bases, J lost 2 bases, and 12 bases lay in between. CDR1 and CDR2 (germline): SGDLS, YYNGEE. CDR3 sequence reads: CASSVAGVSPGANVLTF. CDR3 bases: TGTGCCAGCAGCGTAGCAGGGGTTAGTCCTGGGGCCAACGTCCTGACTTTC. Full variable domain (missing parts from reference TRBV9 and TRBJ2-6): DSGVTQTPKHLITATGQRVTLRCSPRSGDLSVYWYQQSLDQGLQFLIQYYNGEERAKGNILERFSAQQFPDLHSELNLSSLELGDSALYFCASSVAGVSPGANVLTFGAGSRLTVL.

The chain couples TRBV10-3 to TRBJ2-2, with D maybe TRBD1 (5 bases). V was trimmed by 4 bases and J by 4 bases, leaving 10 bases between them. Per germline, CDR1 ENHRY and CDR2 SYGVKD. The CDR3 sequence is 14 residues long. In DNA form, the CDR3 reads TGTGCCATCAGTGGTGGACAATCCACCGGGGAGCTGTTTTTT. This encodes CAISGGQSTGELFF.

Many counts were recorded for this clonotype. V is TRBV7-9 and J is TRBJ2-1; a weak D match, TRBD2 (5 bases). Germline V CDR1 and CDR2: SEHNR, FQNEAQ (reference sequence). Trimming took off 3 bases at V and 2 bases at J, with 11 bases between the two ends. The CDR3 is 15 residues long. CDR3 coding DNA: TGTGCCAGCAGCTTCACGAGCGGAACCTACAATGAGCAGTTCTTC. Its protein is CASSFTSGTYNEQFF.

This clonotype was observed a handful of times. The genes are TRBV30 and TRBJ2-1; D possibly corresponds to TRBD1 (5 bases). This CDR3 has 15 amino acids. V lost 2 bases to trimming and J lost 4 bases, with 15 bases between them. Per the germline V gene, CDR1 is GTSNPN and CDR2 is SVGIG (reference sequence). CDR3 protein: CAWSTPSDMYNEQFF. The DNA for the CDR3 is TGTGCCTGGAGTACCCCATCGGACATGTACAATGAGCAGTTCTTC.

The V gene is TRBV27, the J gene TRBJ2-7, with 8 positions matching TRBD2. The CDR3 spans 15 residues. Germline lookup yields CDR1 MNHEY and CDR2 SMNVEV (reference sequence). Trimming took 3 bases from V and 2 from J; bases not matched to a gene: 6. CDR3 sequence reads: CASSFGREAPYEQYF. CDR3 DNA sequence: TGTGCCAGCAGTTTCGGGCGGGAGGCCCCCTACGAGCAGTACTTC.

This chain links TRBV19 with TRBJ2-3; 7 nucleotides match TRBD2. With V trimmed by 4 bases and J by 1 base, 2 bases remained unmatched. Germline assignment: CDR1 LNHDA and CDR2 SQIVND (reference sequence). CDR3 length equals 14 residues. As DNA, the CDR3 is TGTGCCAGTAGTACTGGGGGGGGCACAGATACGCAGTATTTT. This codes for CASSTGGGTDTQYF.